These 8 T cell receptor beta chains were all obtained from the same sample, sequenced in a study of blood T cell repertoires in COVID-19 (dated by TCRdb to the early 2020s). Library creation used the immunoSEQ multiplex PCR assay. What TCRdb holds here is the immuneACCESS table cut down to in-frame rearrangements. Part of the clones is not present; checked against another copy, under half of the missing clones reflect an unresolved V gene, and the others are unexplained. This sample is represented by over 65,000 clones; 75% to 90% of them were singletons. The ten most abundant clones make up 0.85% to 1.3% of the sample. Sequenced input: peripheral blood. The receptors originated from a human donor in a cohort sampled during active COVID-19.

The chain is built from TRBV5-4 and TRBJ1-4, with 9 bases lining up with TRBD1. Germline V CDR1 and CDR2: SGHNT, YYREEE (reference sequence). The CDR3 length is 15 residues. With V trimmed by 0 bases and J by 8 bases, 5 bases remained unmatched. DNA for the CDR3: TGTGCCAGCAGCTTGGGATCCGGGACAGGGGAAAAACTGTTTTTT. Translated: CASSLGSGTGEKLFF.

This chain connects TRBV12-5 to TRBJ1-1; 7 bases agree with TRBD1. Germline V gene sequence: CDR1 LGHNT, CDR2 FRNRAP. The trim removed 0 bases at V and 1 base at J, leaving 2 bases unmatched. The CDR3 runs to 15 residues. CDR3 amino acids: CASGLVSGGNTEAFF. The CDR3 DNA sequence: TGTGCTAGTGGTTTGGTATCAGGGGGGAACACTGAAGCTTTCTTT.

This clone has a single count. The CDR3 sequence: CASSVSGRTSAYNEQFF. DNA for the CDR3: TGTGCCAGCAGCGTTAGCGGGAGGACCTCAGCCTACAATGAGCAGTTCTTC. The chain has TRBV11-3 and TRBJ2-1; TRBD2 matches at 10 bases. Germline lookup yields CDR1 SGHNT and CDR2 YENEEA. Trimming at V came to 5 bases and at J to 2 bases, leaving 9 bases not matched to a gene. The CDR3 is made up of 17 amino acids.

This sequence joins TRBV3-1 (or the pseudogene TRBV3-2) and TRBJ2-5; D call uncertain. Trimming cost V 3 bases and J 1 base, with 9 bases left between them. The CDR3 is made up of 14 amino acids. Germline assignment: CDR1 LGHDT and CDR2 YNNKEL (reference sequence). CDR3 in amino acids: CASSQITGQETQYF. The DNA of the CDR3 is TGTGCCAGCAGCCAGATTACCGGCCAAGAGACCCAGTACTTC.

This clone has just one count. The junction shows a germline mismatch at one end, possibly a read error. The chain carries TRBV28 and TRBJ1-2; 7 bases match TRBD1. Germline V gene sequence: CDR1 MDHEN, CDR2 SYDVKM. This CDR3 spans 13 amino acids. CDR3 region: CASSFGLDRDSNF. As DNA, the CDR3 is TGTGCCAGCAGTTTCGGCCTCGACAGGGATTCAAACTTC.

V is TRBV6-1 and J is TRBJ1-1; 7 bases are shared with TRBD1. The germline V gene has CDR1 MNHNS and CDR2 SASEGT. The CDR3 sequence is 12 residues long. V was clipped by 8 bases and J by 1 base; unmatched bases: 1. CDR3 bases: TGTGCCAGCGCAGGGGGGAACACTGAAGCTTTCTTT. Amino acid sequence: CASAGGNTEAFF.

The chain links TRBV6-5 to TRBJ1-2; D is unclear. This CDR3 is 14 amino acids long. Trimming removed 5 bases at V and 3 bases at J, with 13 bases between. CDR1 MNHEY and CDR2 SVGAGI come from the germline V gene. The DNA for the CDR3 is TGTGCCAGCAGTACAGATCCAGGTTACTATGGCTACACCTTC. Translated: CASSTDPGYYGYTF.

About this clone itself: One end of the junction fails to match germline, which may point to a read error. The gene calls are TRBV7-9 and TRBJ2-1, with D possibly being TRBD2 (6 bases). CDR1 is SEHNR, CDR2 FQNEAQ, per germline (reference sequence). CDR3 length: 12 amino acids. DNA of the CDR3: TGTGCCAGCAGCTTAGAGGAGGGACCCGAGATCTTC. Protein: CASSLEEGPEIF.